This T cell receptor (beta chain) was recorded in a study of somatic mutations in cytotoxic T cells in rheumatoid arthritis. Study-wide background: Nearly 100% purity was obtained when some V beta antibody-stained T-cell populations were flow-sorted; these included V beta1+ cells sequenced for TCRB.

The table came from immunoSEQ multiplex PCR; TCRdb's copy has only in-frame clones and leaves some out. The table shows about 20,000 clones, with around 83% occurring only once. Germline assignment: CDR1 SGHTA and CDR2 FQGNSA. V shed 1 base, J shed 4 bases, and the junction held 7 bases outside the gene matches. CDR3 size: 16 residues. Study results and caveats: No antigen targets were known for the expanded CD8+ clones. About an eighth of the roughly 65 patients had a largest CD8+ clone above 20% of CD8+ cells.

Of note for this clone: The antigen is undetermined.

The chain joins TRBV7-2 to TRBJ2-5; 9 nucleotides agree with TRBD2. The sequence was collected from a woman aged 45 to 65 in good health. What was sequenced was CD8+ T cells sorted from blood. The CDR3 sequence is CASSLVGGLAGETQYF. Written as DNA, the CDR3 is TGTGCCAGCAGCTTAGTAGGGGGACTAGCAGGAGAGACCCAGTACTTC.